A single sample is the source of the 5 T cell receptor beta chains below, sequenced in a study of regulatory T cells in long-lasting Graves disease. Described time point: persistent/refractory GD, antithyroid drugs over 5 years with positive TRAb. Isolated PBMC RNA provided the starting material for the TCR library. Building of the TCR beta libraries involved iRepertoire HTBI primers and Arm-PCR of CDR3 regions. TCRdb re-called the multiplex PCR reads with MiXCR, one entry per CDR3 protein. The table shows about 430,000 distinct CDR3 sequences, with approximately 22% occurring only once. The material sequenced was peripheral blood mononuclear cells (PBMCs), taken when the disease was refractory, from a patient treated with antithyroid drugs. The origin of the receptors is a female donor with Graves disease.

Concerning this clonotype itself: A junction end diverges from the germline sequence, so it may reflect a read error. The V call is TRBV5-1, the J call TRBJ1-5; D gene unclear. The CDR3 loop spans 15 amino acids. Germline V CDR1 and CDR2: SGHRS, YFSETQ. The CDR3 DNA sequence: TGTGCCAGCAGCTTGGAGGGTATGGGCAATCAGCCCCAGCATTTT. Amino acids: CASSLEGMGNQPQHF.

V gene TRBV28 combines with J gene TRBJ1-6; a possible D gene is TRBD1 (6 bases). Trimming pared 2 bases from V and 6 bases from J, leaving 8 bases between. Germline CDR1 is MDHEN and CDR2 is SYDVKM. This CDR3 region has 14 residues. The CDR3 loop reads CASSLRGVNSPLHF. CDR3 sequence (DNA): TGTGCCAGCAGTTTAAGGGGGGTTAATTCACCCCTCCACTTT.

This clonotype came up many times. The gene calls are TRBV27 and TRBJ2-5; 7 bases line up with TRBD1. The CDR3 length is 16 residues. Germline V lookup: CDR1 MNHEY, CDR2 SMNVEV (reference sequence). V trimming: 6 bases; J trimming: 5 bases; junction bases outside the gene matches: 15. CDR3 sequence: CASRLATGSVGETQYF. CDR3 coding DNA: TGTGCCAGCAGACTCGCGACAGGGAGCGTCGGTGAGACCCAGTACTTC.

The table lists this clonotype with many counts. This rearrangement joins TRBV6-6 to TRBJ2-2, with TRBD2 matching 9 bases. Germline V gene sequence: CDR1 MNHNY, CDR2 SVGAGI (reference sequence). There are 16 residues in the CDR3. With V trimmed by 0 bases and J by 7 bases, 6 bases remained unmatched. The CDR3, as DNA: TGTGCCAGCAGTTACTCGGCGGGAGGGCCTAGCGGGGAGCTGTTTTTT. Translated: CASSYSAGGPSGELFF.

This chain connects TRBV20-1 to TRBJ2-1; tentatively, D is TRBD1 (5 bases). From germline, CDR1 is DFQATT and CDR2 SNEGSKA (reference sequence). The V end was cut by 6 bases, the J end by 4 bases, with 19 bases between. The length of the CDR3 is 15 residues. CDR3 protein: CSAPPRGYSYNEQFF. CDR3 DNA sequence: TGCAGTGCCCCGCCAAGGGGCTACTCTTACAATGAGCAGTTCTTC.